One sample yielded the 30 T cell receptor beta chains listed below, sequenced in a study of OX40 agonist ivuxolimab in advanced cancers. Library preparation was by the immunoSEQ multiplex PCR assay. In TCRdb, the immuneACCESS table is reduced to in-frame sequences with V and J assigned. These tables do not hold every clone; where another copy was compared, an unresolved V gene accounts for under half, and the others remain unexplained. This sample comprises roughly 77,000 clones, approximately 90% of them detected only once. 0.53% of the sample is in the top ten clones. This sample comprised CD4+ or CD8+ T cells sorted from blood, obtained in a trial of the OX40 agonist ivuxolimab. All receptors come from an adult with an advanced solid tumor such as melanoma, head and neck, liver or kidney cancer.

The chain joins TRBV6-5 to TRBJ2-1; TRBD1 aligns across 8 bases. The V gene end was trimmed by 6 bases and the J gene end by 0 bases; junction bases not matched to a gene: 4. The germline V gene encodes CDR1 MNHEY and CDR2 SVGAGI. The CDR3 spans 15 residues. CDR3: CASRRGQVSYNEQFF. CDR3 DNA: TGTGCCAGCAGACGGGGACAGGTCTCCTACAATGAGCAGTTCTTC.

The rearrangement joins TRBV11-2 to TRBJ1-1; D is ambiguous. V dropped 5 bases and J dropped 4 bases, with 8 bases sitting between them. The CDR3 contains 12 residues. Germline CDR1 is SGHAT and CDR2 is FQNNGV. Written as DNA, the CDR3 is TGTGCCAGCAGCCAACCAGGCACTGAAGCTTTCTTT. It yields the protein CASSQPGTEAFF.

This chain connects TRBV7-9 to TRBJ2-3; no clear D. V shed 4 bases and J shed 6 bases, with 5 bases lying between them. Germline V gene lookup returns CDR1 SEHNR and CDR2 FQNEAQ (reference sequence). There are 11 residues in the CDR3. CDR3 amino acids: CASSWIDTQYF. Here the CDR3 DNA reads TGTGCCAGCAGCTGGATCGATACGCAGTATTTT. The full variable domain, in which reference TRBV7-9 and TRBJ2-3 provide the parts outside the CDR3, is DTGVSQNPRHKITKRGQNVTFRCDPISEHNRLYWYRQTLGQGPEFLTYFQNEAQLEKSRLLSDRFSAERPKGSFSTLEIQRTEQGDSAMYLCASSWIDTQYFGPGTRLTVL.

The DNA of the CDR3 is TGTGCCAGCAGTTTATGGGTGGACAGCGATAATTTCTCTGGAAACACCATATATTTT. Protein sequence: CASSLWVDSDNFSGNTIYF. The rearrangement joins TRBV28 to TRBJ1-3, with TRBD1 as a possible D gene (6 bases). The CDR3 loop spans 19 amino acids. V lost 0 bases and J 0 bases, leaving 18 bases between the germline ends. The germline gives CDR1 MDHEN, CDR2 SYDVKM.

The chain has TRBV11-3 and TRBJ2-3; TRBD1 aligns across 7 bases. CDR3 length: 15 residues. Trimming cost V 5 bases and J 0 bases; bases outside gene matches: 5. The V gene's germline CDR1 is SGHNT and CDR2 YENEEA. CDR3 residues: CASSPRQGSTDTQYF. In DNA, the CDR3 is TGTGCCAGCAGCCCGCGACAGGGCAGCACAGATACGCAGTATTTT.

As concerns this clone: The junction does not match germline at one end; this may be a read error. The chain joins TRBV15 to TRBJ2-5; TRBD2 matches 7 bases. The CDR3 length is 13 residues. Germline V gene lookup returns CDR1 LNHNV and CDR2 YYDKDF (reference sequence). The CDR3 protein is CAAGTTFQGTQYF. The CDR3 DNA is TGTGCCGCCGGGACTACATTCCAAGGGACCCAGTACTTC.

The chain carries TRBV25-1 and TRBJ2-5; 10 bases are a match to TRBD2. V shed 1 base and J 4 bases; nucleotides not matched to a gene: 6. Germline values: CDR1 MGHDK, CDR2 SYGVNS. This CDR3 spans 16 amino acids. In nucleotides, the CDR3 is TGTGCCAGCAGTGAATCCCTAGCGGGAGTTGGAGAGACCCAGTACTTC. Protein: CASSESLAGVGETQYF. The full variable domain, its missing parts supplied by reference TRBV25-1 and TRBJ2-5, is EADIYQTPRYLVIGTGKKITLECSQTMGHDKMYWYQQDPGMELHLIHYSYGVNSTEKGDLSSESTVSRIRTEHFPLTLESARPSHTSQYLCASSESLAGVGETQYFGPGTRLLVL.

The gene calls are TRBV7-3 and TRBJ2-3; 7 nucleotides match TRBD2. The CDR3 sequence is 16 residues long. The ends lost 5 bases at V and 2 bases at J; junction bases unmatched: 10. Per germline, CDR1 SGHTA and CDR2 FQGTGA. The CDR3 DNA reads TGTGCCAGCAGCAGGGCGGGAGCGACAGTCACAGATACGCAGTATTTT. Translating gives CASSRAGATVTDTQYF. The whole variable domain, filled in from reference TRBV7-3 and TRBJ2-3, reads GAGVSQTPSNKVTEKGKYVELRCDPISGHTALYWYRQSLGQGPEFLIYFQGTGAADDSGLPNDRFFAVRPEGSVSTLKIQRTERGDSAVYLCASSRAGATVTDTQYFGPGTRLTVL.

This chain uses TRBV5-1 with TRBJ2-1; TRBD2 matches at 12 bases. Germline-derived CDR1 and CDR2 are SGHRS and YFSETQ. V trimming: 4 bases; J trimming: 6 bases; junction bases outside the gene matches: 11. The CDR3 extends over 17 amino acids. The DNA of the CDR3 is TGCGCCAGCAGCCCAACGCCCGGACTAGCGGGGACCAATGAGCAGTTCTTC. It encodes CASSPTPGLAGTNEQFF.

This sequence joins TRBV2 and TRBJ2-7, with D uncertain. CDR1 and CDR2 from the germline V gene are SNHLY and FYNNEI. V dropped 6 bases and J dropped 6 bases, with 6 bases sitting between them. There are 10 residues in the CDR3. Written as DNA, the CDR3 is TGTGCCAGCAGCCCCGGCGAGCAGTACTTC. Translating it yields CASSPGEQYF.

J is TRBJ1-2 and V is TRBV11-2; perhaps TRBD1 as D (5 bases). Trimming removed 0 bases at V and 0 bases at J, with 14 bases between. There are 17 residues in the CDR3. Germline values: CDR1 SGHAT, CDR2 FQNNGV. The CDR3 nucleotides read TGTGCCAGCAGCTTAGATGTCGGGGGAGTAGCTAACTATGGCTACACCTTC. It encodes CASSLDVGGVANYGYTF.

This clone was detected once. The chain has TRBV19 and TRBJ2-6; 9 nucleotides line up with TRBD1. This CDR3 contains 17 residues. The trim removed 5 bases at V and 3 bases at J, leaving 8 bases unmatched. CDR1 is LNHDA, CDR2 SQIVND, per germline (reference sequence). For the CDR3, the DNA is TGTGCCAGTAGTGCACACAGGGGGCCCTTTGGGGCCAACGTCCTGACTTTC. This codes for CASSAHRGPFGANVLTF.

The J gene is TRBJ1-2, the V gene TRBV5-1; 10 positions agree with TRBD1. Germline V gene sequence: CDR1 SGHRS, CDR2 YFSETQ. V shed 2 bases and J 11 bases; nucleotides not matched to a gene: 6. The CDR3 runs to 13 residues. The DNA for the CDR3 is TGCGCCAGCAGCTTTGAGGGACAGGGGACTTACACCTTC. It encodes CASSFEGQGTYTF.

This chain joins TRBV30 and TRBJ2-5, with a possible D match to TRBD2 (6 bases). The V end was cut by 3 bases, the J end by 5 bases, with 10 bases between. Germline loops: CDR1 GTSNPN, CDR2 SVGIG (reference sequence). This CDR3 is 12 amino acids long. The CDR3: CAWRPRGETQYF. Written as DNA, the CDR3 is TGTGCCTGGAGGCCCCGGGGGGAGACCCAGTACTTC. Full variable domain (outside the CDR3, taken from reference TRBV30 and TRBJ2-5): SQTIHQWPATLVQPVGSPLSLECTVEGTSNPNLYWYRQAAGRGLQLLFYSVGIGQISSEVPQNLSASRPQDRQFILSSKKLLLSDSGFYLCAWRPRGETQYFGPGTRLLVL.

The genes are TRBV4-3 and TRBJ2-7; D unclear. Trimming took off 0 bases at V and 3 bases at J, with 9 bases between the two ends. Germline CDR1 reads LGHNA; CDR2 reads YSLEER. This CDR3 has 14 residues. The CDR3 loop is CASSQDRQSYEQYF. The CDR3 bases are TGCGCCAGCAGCCAAGATCGGCAGAGCTACGAGCAGTACTTC.

The chain employs TRBV11-1 and TRBJ2-5, with a possible D match to TRBD1 (6 bases). V lost 0 bases to trimming and J lost 4 bases, with 12 bases between them. This CDR3 has 15 residues. Germline V CDR1 and CDR2: SGHAT, FQDESV (reference sequence). Here the CDR3 reads CASSLARGRRETQYF. The CDR3 DNA follows: TGTGCCAGCAGCTTAGCCAGGGGCAGGAGAGAGACCCAGTACTTC. Combining the CDR3 with reference TRBV11-1 and TRBJ2-5 gives the whole variable domain EAEVAQSPRYKITEKSQAVAFWCDPISGHATLYWYRQILGQGPELLVQFQDESVVDDSQLPKDRFSAERLKGVDSTLKIQPAELGDSAMYLCASSLARGRRETQYFGPGTRLLVL.

The chain combines TRBV6-5 with TRBJ2-2; the D is unclear. The CDR3 is made up of 14 amino acids. In germline, CDR1 is MNHEY, CDR2 SVGAGI. V lost 2 bases and J 1 base, leaving 5 bases between the germline ends. CDR3 DNA: TGTGCCAGCAGTTACGTCCAGAACACCGGGGAGCTGTTTTTT. Amino acids: CASSYVQNTGELFF.

The V and J genes are TRBV30 and TRBJ2-1; D is uncertain. The CDR3 spans 14 residues. V lost 0 bases to trimming and J lost 5 bases, with 11 bases between them. The germline V gene has CDR1 GTSNPN and CDR2 SVGIG (reference sequence). The CDR3, as DNA: TGTGCCTGGAGTGTACCCGGCCAGAACAATGAGCAGTTCTTC. Translating it yields CAWSVPGQNNEQFF.

The rearrangement joins TRBV2 to TRBJ1-4; no firm D call. Trimming shortened V by 7 bases and J by 4 bases, and 16 bases separated the two germline ends. This CDR3 contains 15 residues. Germline CDR1 is SNHLY and CDR2 is FYNNEI. CDR3 amino acids: CASIRAATFNEKLFF. CDR3 DNA: TGTGCCAGCATTAGGGCAGCCACCTTTAATGAAAAACTGTTTTTT.

The CDR3 loop reads CASSEEIAGGSYNEQFF. CDR3 DNA sequence: TGTGCCAGCAGTGAAGAGATAGCGGGAGGCTCCTACAATGAGCAGTTCTTC. The chain links TRBV6-1 to TRBJ2-1; TRBD2 matches 10 bases. Germline V gene data show CDR1 as MNHNS and CDR2 as SASEGT. J lost 0 bases, V lost 1 base, and 3 bases had no gene match. The CDR3 has 17 amino acids.

The CDR3 nucleotides read TGTGCCAGTCATCGGGGGCAGGGCGTTGGCTACACCTTC. Protein product: CASHRGQGVGYTF. The rearrangement uses TRBV19 and TRBJ1-2; perhaps TRBD1 as D (6 bases). From germline, CDR1 is LNHDA and CDR2 SQIVND (reference sequence). The CDR3 has 13 amino acids. The V end was cut by 8 bases, the J end by 7 bases, with 17 bases between.

This clone was recorded once. The V gene is TRBV6-4, the J gene TRBJ2-7, with 8 bases that match TRBD2. The CDR3 is 14 amino acids. V lost 7 bases, J lost 3 bases, and 8 bases stayed unmatched. CDR1 is MRHNA and CDR2 is SNTAGT in the germline V gene. The CDR3 region is CASNEPGRDYEQYF. CDR3 DNA sequence: TGTGCCAGCAACGAACCCGGGAGGGACTACGAGCAGTACTTC.

The V and J genes are TRBV2 and TRBJ1-5, with unresolved D. Trimming removed 1 base at V and 5 bases at J, with 6 bases between. Germline V lookup: CDR1 SNHLY, CDR2 FYNNEI. CDR3 length: 13 amino acids. CDR3 nucleotide sequence: TGTGCCAGCAGTGAAGAGATCCATCAGCCCCAGCATTTT. This sequence encodes CASSEEIHQPQHF.

This clone was detected only a few times. V gene TRBV6-4 combines with J gene TRBJ1-1; perhaps TRBD1 as D (6 bases). The CDR3 covers 13 residues. Germline V gives CDR1 MRHNA, CDR2 SNTAGT. Trimming left V 6 bases short and J 5 bases short, with 13 bases between. CDR3 sequence: CASSHREGTEAFF. The CDR3 DNA is TGTGCCAGCAGCCACAGGGAGGGAACTGAAGCTTTCTTT.

As DNA, the CDR3 is TGTGCCAGCAGTTTACAGGGGTACGGCTACACCTTC. Its protein product is CASSLQGYGYTF. The chain carries TRBV28 and TRBJ1-2; possible D gene TRBD1, 6 bases. Deletions cut 2 bases from V and 8 bases from J, with 9 bases between. This CDR3 region has 12 residues. Per the germline V gene, CDR1 is MDHEN and CDR2 is SYDVKM.

The chain carries TRBV5-1 and TRBJ1-1; D gene uncertain. The CDR3 extends over 14 amino acids. The germline CDR1 and CDR2 sequences are SGHRS and YFSETQ. The V gene lost 0 bases and the J gene lost 4 bases, with 10 bases spanning the gap. The CDR3 reads CASSLEGPFTEAFF. CDR3 in DNA: TGCGCCAGCAGCTTGGAAGGCCCTTTCACTGAAGCTTTCTTT.

The V call is TRBV6-1, the J call TRBJ1-2; possibly TRBD1 for D (5 bases). Germline-derived CDR1 and CDR2 are MNHNS and SASEGT. The CDR3 loop spans 14 amino acids. V gave up 3 bases and J gave up 0 bases, with 8 bases separating them. The CDR3 DNA sequence: TGTGCCAGCAGTGAGCTGGGACCTAACTATGGCTACACCTTC. Amino acid sequence: CASSELGPNYGYTF.

The CDR3 protein is CASSFGGSGTDTQYF. CDR3 DNA sequence: TGTGCCAGCAGTTTTGGCGGGAGCGGGACAGATACGCAGTATTTT. The chain links TRBV28 to TRBJ2-3; 7 bases align to TRBD2. Looked up from germline, CDR1 is MDHEN and CDR2 is SYDVKM. J lost 3 bases, V lost 3 bases, and 6 bases had no gene match. This CDR3 is built from 15 residues. The variable domain in full, completed from reference TRBV28 and TRBJ2-3, reads DVKVTQSSRYLVKRTGEKVFLECVQDMDHENMFWYRQDPGLGLRLIYFSYDVKMKEKGDIPEGYSVSREKKERFSLILESASTNQTSMYLCASSFGGSGTDTQYFGPGTRLTVL.

This sequence joins TRBV14 and TRBJ1-1, with D possibly matching TRBD1 (6 bases). The germline V gene encodes CDR1 SGHDN and CDR2 FVKESK. Between the trimmed V and J ends, which lost 0 bases and 6 bases, there was a span of 20 bases. The CDR3 length is 17 residues. CDR3 coding DNA: TGTGCCAGCAGCCAAGAAGGTTGGGGGACATTGGGCCCTGAAGCTTTCTTT. It translates to CASSQEGWGTLGPEAFF.

The V gene is TRBV9, the J gene TRBJ2-2; 12 bases line up with TRBD2. The CDR3 contains 16 residues. The trim removed 4 bases at V and 6 bases at J, leaving 7 bases unmatched. The germline V gene encodes CDR1 SGDLS and CDR2 YYNGEE. Written as DNA, the CDR3 is TGTGCCAGCAGCACCCGACTAGCGGGAGTGCCCGGGGAGCTGTTTTTT. This encodes CASSTRLAGVPGELFF.